The entry below gives a single T cell receptor beta chain sequence along with its context. This clone was seen only a few times. What antigen it recognizes has not been identified. No much larger clonotype is one base removed from it; base qualities were not supplied. Per the germline V gene, ENHRY is the CDR1 and SYGVKD is the CDR2. Including cysteine and phenylalanine, the CDR3 has 16 amino acids. Only the CDR3 DNA is retained, 48 bases long and in frame from the first base. Trimmed from V: 8 bases; trimmed from J: 1 base; junction bases lacking a gene match: 8. This sample was included in a study of OX40 agonist ivuxolimab in advanced cancers. About the study as a whole: Ivuxolimab was a fully human IgG2 agonistic monoclonal antibody targeting the costimulatory receptor OX40 (CD134). Intravenous ivuxolimab was administered to patients every 2 weeks at six dose levels: 0.01, 0.1, 0.3, 1.5, 3 and 10 mg/kg. Of the roughly 52 patients in dose escalation, around 19 had hepatocellular carcinoma, some 15 had melanoma, 9 had renal cell carcinoma and 9 had head and neck cancer. The dose-escalation cohort was 82.7% male with a mean age of approximately 59 years, ranging from roughly 23 to 90. Patients were allowed to have had prior anti-PD-1, anti-PD-L1 or anti-CTLA-4 therapy, and around 37% of the dose-escalation patients had previously received checkpoint inhibitors. Partial responses occurred in three dose-escalation patients: two with cutaneous melanoma and one with hepatocellular carcinoma. The purpose of peripheral TCRbeta sequencing was to test whether ivuxolimab changed TCR sequence diversity and led to clonal T-cell expansion. The paper reports the monotherapy dose-escalation portion (N of about 47 patients) of the phase I ivuxolimab trial. Findings and caveats that apply to the study as a whole: On average, CD8+ T cells showed more expanded clones than CD4+ T cells after ivuxolimab. In the 0.1-3.0 mg/kg groups, partial responders were among the patients with the lowest normalized peripheral clonal expansion, particularly in CD8+ T cells. Antigen specificity was not determined for the clonally expanded peripheral T cells. Clonal expansion of both CD4+ and CD8+ blood T cells was observed from baseline to week 6 at doses 0.1 to 3.0 mg/kg. Low levels of normalized T-cell clonal expansion were also seen in some patients who did not respond.

The trial excluded patients who had a history of autoimmune disease or were on systemic immunosuppression. Peripheral blood for TCR sequencing was collected from all dose cohorts at baseline, on cycle 4 day 1, and on cycle 7 day 1. Samples came from an open-label, multicenter, first-in-human phase I dose-escalation trial of ivuxolimab. Adults with locally advanced or metastatic melanoma, renal cell carcinoma, hepatocellular carcinoma or head and neck squamous cell carcinoma were enrolled in the trial. Before TCR sequencing, CD4+ T cells and CD8+ T cells were sorted from peripheral blood as separate populations. To sequence the TCRbeta CDR3 region, genomic DNA was isolated from the sorted cells. The immunoSEQ Assay was used for sequencing of TCRbeta CDR3 regions. The immuneACCESS repertoire file appears here via TCRdb, limited to in-frame rearrangements. These files lack a portion of the clones; in checked studies, under half of the deficit traces to unresolved V genes, and the cause of the others is not known. In this sample the table shows about 77,000 clones, around 88% of which occur a single time. 0.76% of the sample is in the top ten clones.

The rearranged segments are TRBV10-3 and TRBJ2-3, and 11 junctional nucleotides match TRBD2. The sequencing used CD4+ or CD8+ T cells sorted from blood, collected in a trial of the OX40 agonist ivuxolimab. This clonotype was obtained from an adult with an advanced solid tumor such as melanoma, head and neck, liver or kidney cancer. CDR3 sequence: CAIGLAGGSGTDTQYF. The DNA sequence is TGTGCCATCGGCCTAGCGGGGGGCAGCGGCACAGATACGCAGTATTTT.